This T cell receptor (beta chain) was recovered during a study of immune evolution from preneoplasia to lung adenocarcinoma. Sequenced by immunoSEQ multiplex PCR; TCRdb stores in-frame clones only, minus some. The sample consists of 7,500 or so clones, 70% to 80% of them appearing once. A remark on this clone: Antigen: not known.

Germline CDR1 reads ENHRY; CDR2 reads SYGVKD. This CDR3 has 12 amino acids. Trimming removed 8 bases from V and 7 bases from J, with 11 bases in between. Overall study results and limits: Later-stage lesions appeared to have more T cells, more diversity, less clonality.

Histologic diagnosis was independently verified by two lung pathologists. Nucleic acids came from premalignant or tumor cells enriched by macro-dissection. Sequences were obtained from FFPE atypical adenomatous hyperplasia tissue from the lung. Sample subset: atypical adenomatous hyperplasia (AAH), lung preneoplasia. The sequence derives from a donor older than 65 with lung adenocarcinoma. Some clones in this sample may be carry-over from other donors' samples. The V and J genes are TRBV10-3 and TRBJ1-4; no definite D call. In nucleotides, the CDR3 is TGTGCCATCGGGTACATCGGTGAAAAACTGTTTTTT. It is translated as CAIGYIGEKLFF.